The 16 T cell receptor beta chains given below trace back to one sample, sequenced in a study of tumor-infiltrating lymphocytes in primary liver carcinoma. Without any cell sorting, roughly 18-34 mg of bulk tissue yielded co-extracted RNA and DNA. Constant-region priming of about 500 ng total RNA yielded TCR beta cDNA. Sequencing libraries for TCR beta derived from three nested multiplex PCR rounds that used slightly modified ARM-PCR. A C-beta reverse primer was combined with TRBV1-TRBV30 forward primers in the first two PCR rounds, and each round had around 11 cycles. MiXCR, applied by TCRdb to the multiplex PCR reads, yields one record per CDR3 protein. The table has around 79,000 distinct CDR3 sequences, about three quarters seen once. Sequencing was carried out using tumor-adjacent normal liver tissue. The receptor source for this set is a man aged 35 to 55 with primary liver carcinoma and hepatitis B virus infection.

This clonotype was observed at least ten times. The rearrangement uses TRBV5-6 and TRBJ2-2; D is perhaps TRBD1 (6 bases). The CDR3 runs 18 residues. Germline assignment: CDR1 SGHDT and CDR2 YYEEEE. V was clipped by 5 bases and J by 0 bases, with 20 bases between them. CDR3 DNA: TGTGCCAGCAGTTCCGTCAGGGGACCCGTATCGAACACCGGGGAGCTGTTTTTT. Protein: CASSSVRGPVSNTGELFF. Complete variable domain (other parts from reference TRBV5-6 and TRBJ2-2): DAGVTQSPTHLIKTRGQQVTLRCSPKSGHDTVSWYQQALGQGPQFIFQYYEEEERQRGNFPDRFSGHQFPNYSSELNVNALLLGDSALYLCASSSVRGPVSNTGELFFGEGSRLTVL.

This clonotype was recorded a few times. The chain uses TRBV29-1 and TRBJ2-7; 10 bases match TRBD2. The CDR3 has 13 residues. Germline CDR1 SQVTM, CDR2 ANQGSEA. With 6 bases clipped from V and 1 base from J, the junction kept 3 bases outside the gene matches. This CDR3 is CSVSSGSSYEQYF. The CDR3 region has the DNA TGCAGCGTATCTAGCGGGAGTTCCTACGAGCAGTACTTC.

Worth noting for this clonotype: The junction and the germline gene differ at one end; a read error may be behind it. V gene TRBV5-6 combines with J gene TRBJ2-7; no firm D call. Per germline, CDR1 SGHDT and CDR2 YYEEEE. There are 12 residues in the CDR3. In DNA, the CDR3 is TGTGCCGGCAGCCCTGCAAGAGATGAGCAGTATTTC. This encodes CAGSPARDEQYF.

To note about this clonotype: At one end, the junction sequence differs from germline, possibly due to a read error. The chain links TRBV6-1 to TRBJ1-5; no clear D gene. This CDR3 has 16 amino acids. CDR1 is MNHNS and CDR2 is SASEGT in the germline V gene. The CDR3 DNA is TGTGTCAGCAGTGGCAACCCCCACGGTGGCAATCAGCCCCAGCATTTT. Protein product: CVSSGNPHGGNQPQHF.

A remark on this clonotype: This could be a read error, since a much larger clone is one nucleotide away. CDR3 nucleotide sequence: TGTGCCAGCAGCTTACGGCCGGAGAACAGCGGGGAGCTGTTTTTT. Its translation: CASSLRPENSGELFF. This chain uses TRBV11-2 with TRBJ2-2; D gene unclear. CDR3 length: 15 amino acids. CDR1 is SGHAT, CDR2 FQNNGV, per germline.

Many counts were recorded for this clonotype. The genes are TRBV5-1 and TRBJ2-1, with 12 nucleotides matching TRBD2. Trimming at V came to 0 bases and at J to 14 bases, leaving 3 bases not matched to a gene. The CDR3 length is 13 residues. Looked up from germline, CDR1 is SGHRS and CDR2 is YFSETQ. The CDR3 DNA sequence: TGCGCCAGCAGCTTGGGACTAGCGGGAGAGGAGTTCTTC. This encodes CASSLGLAGEEFF.

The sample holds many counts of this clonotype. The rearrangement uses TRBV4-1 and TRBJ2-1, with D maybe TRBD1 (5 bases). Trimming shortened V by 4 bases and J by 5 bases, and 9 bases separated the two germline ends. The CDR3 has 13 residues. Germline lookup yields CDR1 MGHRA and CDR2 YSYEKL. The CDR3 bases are TGCGCCAGCAGCCGACAAGGGGACAATGAGCAGTTCTTC. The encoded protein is CASSRQGDNEQFF.

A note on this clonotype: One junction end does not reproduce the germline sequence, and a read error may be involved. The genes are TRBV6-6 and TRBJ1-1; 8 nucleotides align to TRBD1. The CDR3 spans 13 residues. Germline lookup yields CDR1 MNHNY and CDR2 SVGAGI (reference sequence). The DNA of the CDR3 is TGTTCCAGTAGCACAGGGGGGACTACTGAAGCTTTCTTT. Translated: CSSSTGGTTEAFF.

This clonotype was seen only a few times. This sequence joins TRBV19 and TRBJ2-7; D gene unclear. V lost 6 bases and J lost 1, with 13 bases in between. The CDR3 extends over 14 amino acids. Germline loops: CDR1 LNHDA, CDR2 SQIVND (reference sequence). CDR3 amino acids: CASRRISTSYEQYF. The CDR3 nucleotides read TGTGCCAGTAGGAGGATAAGTACGTCCTACGAGCAGTACTTC. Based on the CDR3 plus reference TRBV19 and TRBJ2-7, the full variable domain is DGGITQSPKYLFRKEGQNVTLSCEQNLNHDAMYWYRQDPGQGLRLIYYSQIVNDFQKGDIAEGYSVSREKKESFPLTVTSAQKNPTAFYLCASRRISTSYEQYFGPGTRLTVT.

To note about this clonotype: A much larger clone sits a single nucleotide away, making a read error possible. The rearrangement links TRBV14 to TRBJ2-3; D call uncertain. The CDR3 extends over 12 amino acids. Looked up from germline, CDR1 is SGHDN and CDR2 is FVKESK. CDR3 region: CSSSPRSDTQYF. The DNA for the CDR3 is TGTTCCAGCAGCCCAAGGTCAGATACGCAGTATTTT.

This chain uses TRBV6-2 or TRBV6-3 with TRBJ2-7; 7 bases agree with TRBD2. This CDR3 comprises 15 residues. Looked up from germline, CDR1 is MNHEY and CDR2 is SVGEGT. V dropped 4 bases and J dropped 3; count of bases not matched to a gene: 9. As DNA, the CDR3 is TGTGCCAGCAGTTGCTCCCCCAGCGGGGACTACGAGCAGTACTTC. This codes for CASSCSPSGDYEQYF.

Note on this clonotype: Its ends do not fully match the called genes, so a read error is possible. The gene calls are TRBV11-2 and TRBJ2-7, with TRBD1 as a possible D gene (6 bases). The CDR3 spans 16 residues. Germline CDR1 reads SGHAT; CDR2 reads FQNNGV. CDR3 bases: TGTGACAGCAGCTTAGATCGCAGACAGGATGCCTACGAGCAGTACTTC. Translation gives CDSSLDRRQDAYEQYF. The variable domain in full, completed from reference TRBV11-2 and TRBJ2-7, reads EAGVAQSPRYKIIEKRQSVAFWCNPISGHATLYWYQQILGQGPKLLIQFQNNGVVDDSQLPKDRFSAERLKGVDSTLKIQPAKLEDSAVYLCDSSLDRRQDAYEQYFGPGTRLTVT.

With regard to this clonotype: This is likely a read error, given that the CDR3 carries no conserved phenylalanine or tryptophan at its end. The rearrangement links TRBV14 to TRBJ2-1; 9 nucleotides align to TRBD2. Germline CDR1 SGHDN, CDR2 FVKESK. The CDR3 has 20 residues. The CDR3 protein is CASSQATSGYLLGSCNEQFC. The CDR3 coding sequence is TGTGCCAGCAGCCAAGCAACTAGCGGGTACCTATTGGGCTCCTGCAATGAGCAGTTCTGC.

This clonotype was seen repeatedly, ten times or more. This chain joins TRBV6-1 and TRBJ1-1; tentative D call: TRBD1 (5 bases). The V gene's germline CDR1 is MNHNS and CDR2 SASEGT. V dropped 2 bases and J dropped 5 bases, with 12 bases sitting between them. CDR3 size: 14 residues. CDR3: CASSESGAGTEAFF. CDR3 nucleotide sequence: TGTGCCAGCAGTGAATCTGGGGCAGGTACTGAAGCTTTCTTT.

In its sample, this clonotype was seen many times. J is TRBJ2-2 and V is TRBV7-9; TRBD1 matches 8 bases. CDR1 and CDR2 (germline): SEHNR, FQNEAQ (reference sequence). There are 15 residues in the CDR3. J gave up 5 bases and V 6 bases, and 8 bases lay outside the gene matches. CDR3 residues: CASRPGQAGTGELFF. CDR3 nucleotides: TGTGCCAGCAGACCGGGACAGGCGGGGACCGGGGAGCTGTTTTTT.

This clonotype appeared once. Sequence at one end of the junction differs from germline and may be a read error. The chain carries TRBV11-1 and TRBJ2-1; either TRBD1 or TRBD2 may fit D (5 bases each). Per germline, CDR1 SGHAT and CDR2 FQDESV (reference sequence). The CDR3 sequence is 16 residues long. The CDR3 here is CASGLACRAYYNEQFF. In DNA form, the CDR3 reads TGTGCCAGCGGCTTAGCGTGCAGGGCGTACTACAATGAGCAGTTCTTC.